Given below is one T cell receptor (beta chain) in context. This entry belongs to a study of cytomegalovirus exposure and HLA in healthy donors. Study as a whole: From about 179 million T cells, an earlier analysis saw 117 million unique TCR beta sequences.

J lost 2 bases, V lost 6 bases, and 13 bases had no gene match. The CDR3 runs to 17 residues. Per germline, CDR1 SQVTM and CDR2 ANQGSEA. The PCR ran on 60 Vbeta and 13 Jbeta primers. Using immunoSEQ multiplex PCR, the repertoire was profiled, and TCRdb retains in-frame clones only, with some absent. The sample includes fewer than 200,000 clones, about four fifths seen only once; the top ten take about 1.5%. Sequenced input: PBMCs. This chain connects TRBV29-1 to TRBJ1-4; 9 bases align to TRBD1. The source of this sequence is a woman in her late teens or twenties in good health and CMV-seronegative. The CDR3 sequence: CSVSGTGSLATNEKLFF. For the CDR3, the DNA is TGCAGCGTGTCCGGGACAGGGAGTTTAGCGACTAATGAAAAACTGTTTTTT.